A selection of T cell receptor beta chains follows, all from one sample in a study of OX40 agonist ivuxolimab in advanced cancers. The method was immunoSEQ multiplex PCR; TCRdb's version includes in-frame clones alone and lacks a portion of them. Here the sample spans about 79,000 clones, around 92% being singletons. The sample in question was CD4+ or CD8+ T cells sorted from blood, obtained in a trial of the OX40 agonist ivuxolimab. The receptors derive from an adult with an advanced solid tumor such as melanoma, head and neck, liver or kidney cancer. The CDR3 runs from the conserved cysteine through the conserved F or W. The D gene is left open where the match is weak.

J gene | D gene | CDR3 length | V gene | CDR3 DNA | CDR3 protein
TRBJ2-1 | . | 18 | TRBV5-1 | TGCGCCAGCAGCTTGTTTGGGGGCGGAATTATCTCCTACAATGAGCAGTTCTTC | CASSLFGGGIISYNEQFF
TRBJ1-2 | . | 15 | TRBV7-2 | TGTGCCAGCAGCTTAAAATGGGACACCAACTATGGCTACACCTTC | CASSLKWDTNYGYTF
TRBJ2-3 | . | 11 | TRBV7-9 | TGTGCCAGCAGCGAAGCGGATACGCAGTATTTT | CASSEADTQYF
TRBJ1-4 | . | 14 | TRBV27 | TGTGCCAGCAGGCGCTCGGGGTGGGATGAAAAACTGTTTTTT | CASRRSGWDEKLFF
TRBJ2-7 | TRBD2 | 14 | TRBV7-8 | TGTGCCAGCAGCTTACTAGCGGGAAGAGGCGAGCAGTACTTC | CASSLLAGRGEQYF
TRBJ2-7 | . | 15 | TRBV4-1 | TGCGCCAGCAGCCAAGACTTCTCCAGGCCCTACGAGCAGTACTTC | CASSQDFSRPYEQYF
TRBJ1-5 | TRBD1 | 14 | TRBV29-1 | TGCAGCGTCGTAGGACAGGGTAGCAATCAGCCCCAGCATTTT | CSVVGQGSNQPQHF
TRBJ1-5 | TRBD1 | 16 | TRBV30 | TGTGCCTGGAGTGTACGGGGACAGGGCAACAATCAGCCCCAGCATTTT | CAWSVRGQGNNQPQHF
TRBJ1-4 | . | 16 | TRBV27 | TGTGCCAGCAGTTCACGTGGCCTGGGGGGTAATGAAAAACTGTTTTTT | CASSSRGLGGNEKLFF
TRBJ2-3 | . | 12 | TRBV5-1 | TGCGCCAGCAGCGCTTTAAGAGATACGCAGTATTTT | CASSALRDTQYF